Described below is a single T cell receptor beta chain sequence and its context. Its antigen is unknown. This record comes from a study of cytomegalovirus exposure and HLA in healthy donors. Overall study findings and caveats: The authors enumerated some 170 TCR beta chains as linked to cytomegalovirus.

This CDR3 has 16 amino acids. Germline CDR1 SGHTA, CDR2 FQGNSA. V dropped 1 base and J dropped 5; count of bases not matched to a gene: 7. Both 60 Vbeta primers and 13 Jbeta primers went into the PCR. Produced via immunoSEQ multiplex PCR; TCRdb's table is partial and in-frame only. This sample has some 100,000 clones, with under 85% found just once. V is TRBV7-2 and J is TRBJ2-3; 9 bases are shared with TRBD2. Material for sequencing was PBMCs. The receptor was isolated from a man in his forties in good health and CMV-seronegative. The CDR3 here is CASSLVAGGPGDTQYF. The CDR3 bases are TGTGCCAGCAGCTTAGTGGCGGGGGGGCCTGGAGATACGCAGTATTTT.